This T cell receptor (beta chain) was retrieved from a study of T cells in Graves' hyperthyroidism and ophthalmopathy. V was cut by 10 bases and J by 4 bases, with 7 bases left in between. From germline, CDR1 is SNHLY and CDR2 FYNNEI. This CDR3 is 10 amino acids long. This clonotype has at least ten counts. Its antigen is as yet unknown. General study findings and limits: Ophthalmopathy could be told apart from stable hyperthyroidism with a 13 V-J model. Within blood appeared most thyroid clonotypes that had expanded above 0.001.

Researchers took RNA transcripts and amplified the TCR beta CDR3 regions from them. First-round RT-PCR of the TCR CDR3 relied on the HTBI primer set. TCRdb reprocessed the multiplex PCR reads with MiXCR, giving one entry per CDR3 protein. Of approximately 330,000 distinct CDR3 sequences listed, approximately 18% are singletons. Sequenced material: blood. This receptor was taken from a woman aged 45-65 years with Graves' hyperthyroidism. The genes are TRBV2 and TRBJ2-5, with D unresolved. The CDR3 nucleotides are TGTGCCACAACGGCAGAGACCCAGTACTTC. The encoded protein is CATTAETQYF.